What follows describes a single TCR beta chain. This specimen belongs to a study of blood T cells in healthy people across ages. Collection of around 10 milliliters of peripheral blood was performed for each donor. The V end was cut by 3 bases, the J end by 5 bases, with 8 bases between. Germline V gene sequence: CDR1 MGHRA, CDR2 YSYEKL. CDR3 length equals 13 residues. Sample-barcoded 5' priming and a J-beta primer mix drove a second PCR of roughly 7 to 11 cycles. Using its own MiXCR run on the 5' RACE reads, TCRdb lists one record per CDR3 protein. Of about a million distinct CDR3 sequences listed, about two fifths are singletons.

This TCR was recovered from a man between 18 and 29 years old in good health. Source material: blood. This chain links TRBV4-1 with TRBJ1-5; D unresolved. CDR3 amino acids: CASSQEADQPQHF. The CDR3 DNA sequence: TGCGCCAGCAGCCAGGAAGCGGATCAGCCCCAGCATTTT.